Listed below are T cell receptor beta chains from one sample, sequenced in a study of shared clonotypes between healthy human individuals. Clones were read by immunoSEQ multiplex PCR, and TCRdb kept only the in-frame ones, dropping some. This repertoire shows a few million clones, roughly 93% found once; its top ten account for around 0.4%. The sequenced material came from naive CD4+ T cells from PBMCs. The receptor source for this set is a young man in good health. Some clones in this sample may be carry-over from other donors' samples. The CDR3 runs from the conserved cysteine through the conserved F or W. Fields, in order: clone size, V gene, D gene, J gene, CDR3 protein, CDR3 DNA. D genes are given only for firm matches. Some rows have no size entry. The others give once, few or many, or a class for an expanded clone.

>.|TRBV11-2|.|TRBJ2-7
CASSQPISF
TGTGCCAGCAGCCAACCGATTTCCTTC
>.|TRBV9|TRBD1|TRBJ1-2
CASSGQGGNGYTF
TGTGCCAGCAGCGGACAGGGAGGTAATGGCTACACCTTC
>.|TRBV2|.|TRBJ2-3
CASSEAAGPIPDTQYF
TGTGCCAGCAGTGAAGCGGCAGGGCCCATTCCAGATACGCAGTATTTT
>once|TRBV5-4|TRBD2|TRBJ2-7
CASSLSGLARYEQYF
TGTGCCAGCAGCTTGAGCGGACTAGCTAGGTACGAGCAGTACTTC
>.|TRBV5-4|TRBD1|TRBJ1-1
CASSNRQGEGSEAFF
TGTGCCAGCAGCAACAGACAGGGTGAAGGGTCTGAAGCTTTCTTT
>.|TRBV10-3|TRBD2|TRBJ2-7
CAISESKGLAGNYLDYEQYF
TGTGCCATCAGTGAGTCGAAAGGACTAGCGGGTAATTACTTGGACTACGAGCAGTACTTC
>.|TRBV7-8|TRBD2|TRBJ2-1
CASSPRRASGNNEQFF
TGTGCCAGCAGCCCCCGGCGGGCTAGCGGGAACAATGAGCAGTTCTTC
>.|TRBV5-4|.|TRBJ2-7
CASSSPGTSTYEQYF
TGTGCCAGCAGTTCCCCCGGGACAAGTACCTACGAGCAGTACTTC
>.|TRBV7-3|.|TRBJ1-2
CASSPVGGAGYTF
TGTGCCAGCAGCCCGGTTGGGGGGGCTGGCTACACCTTC
>.|TRBV7-9|.|TRBJ2-1
CASSLESGNEQFF
TGTGCCAGCAGCTTAGAGAGCGGGAATGAGCAGTTCTTC
>.|TRBV19|.|TRBJ1-4
CASGQRGARNEKLFF
TGTGCCAGTGGCCAACGGGGGGCTAGGAATGAAAAACTGTTTTTT
>.|TRBV7-2|TRBD1|TRBJ2-2
CASSLVRGPGELFF
TGTGCCAGCAGCTTAGTCAGGGGGCCCGGGGAGCTGTTTTTT